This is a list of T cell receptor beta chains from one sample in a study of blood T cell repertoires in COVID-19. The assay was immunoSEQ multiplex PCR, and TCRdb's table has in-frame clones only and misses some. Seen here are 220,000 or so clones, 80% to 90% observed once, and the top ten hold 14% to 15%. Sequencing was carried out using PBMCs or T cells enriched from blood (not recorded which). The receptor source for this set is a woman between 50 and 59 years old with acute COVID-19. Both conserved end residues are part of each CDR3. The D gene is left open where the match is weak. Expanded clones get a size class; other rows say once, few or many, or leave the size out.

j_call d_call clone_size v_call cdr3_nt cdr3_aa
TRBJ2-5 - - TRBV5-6 TGTGCCAGCAGCTTGGCCGGTCTACGGCAAGAGACCCAGTACTTC CASSLAGLRQETQYF
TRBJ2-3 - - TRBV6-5 TGTGCCAGCAGGGAGGTTGGGCGGACCACAGATACGCAGTATTTT CASREVGRTTDTQYF
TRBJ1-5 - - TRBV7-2 TGTGCCAGCAGCTTAACCAGGGATAGCAATCAGCCCCAGCATTTT CASSLTRDSNQPQHF
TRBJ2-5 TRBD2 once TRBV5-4 TGTGCCAGCAGCTTCCTAGCGGGAAGAGAGACCCAGTACTTC CASSFLAGRETQYF
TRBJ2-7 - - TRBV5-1 TGCGCCAGCAGCTTTGACAGGTACTACGAGCAGTACTTC CASSFDRYYEQYF
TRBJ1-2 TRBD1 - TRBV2 TGTGCCAGCAGTGTACTACAGGGGTCTGGCTACACCTTC CASSVLQGSGYTF
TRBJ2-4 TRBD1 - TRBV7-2 TGTGCCAGCAGCCCCAGGACAGGGGGGACCAAAAACATTCAGTACTTC CASSPRTGGTKNIQYF
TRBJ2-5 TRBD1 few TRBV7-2 TGTGCCAGCAGCGAGACAGGGGGCCAAGAGACCCAGTACTTC CASSETGGQETQYF
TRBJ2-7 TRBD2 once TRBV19 TGTGCCAGTAGTATAGCGCCTCCGACTAGCGGGAGCTCCTACGAGCAGTACTTC CASSIAPPTSGSSYEQYF
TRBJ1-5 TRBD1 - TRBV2 TGTGCCAGCAGCGCGGGACAGGGGGCTTCGCAGCCCCAGCATTTT CASSAGQGASQPQHF
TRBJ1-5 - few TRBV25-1 TGTGCCAGCAGTGAATGGGAGACTCAGCCCCAGCATTTT CASSEWETQPQHF
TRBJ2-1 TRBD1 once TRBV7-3 TGTGCCAGCAGCTCTCAGGGGGTGTCCTACAATGAGCAGTTCTTC CASSSQGVSYNEQFF
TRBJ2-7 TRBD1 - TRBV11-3 TGTGCCAGCAGCTTGGGACAGGGGGCGTACGAGCAGTACTTC CASSLGQGAYEQYF
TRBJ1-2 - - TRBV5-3 TGTGCCAGAAGCTGCGGGTCCGATGGCTACACCTTC CARSCGSDGYTF
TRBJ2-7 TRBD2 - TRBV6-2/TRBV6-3 TGTGCCAGCAGTTACCGCACCGGGACTAGAATCAACGAGCAGTACTTC CASSYRTGTRINEQYF
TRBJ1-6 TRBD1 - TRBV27 TGTGCCAGCAGCTTAGTTGGACAGGGTCGTTCACCCCTCCACTTT CASSLVGQGRSPLHF
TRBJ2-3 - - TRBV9 TGTGCCAGCAGCGTAAGACAGGATACTAGCACAGATACGCAGTATTTT CASSVRQDTSTDTQYF
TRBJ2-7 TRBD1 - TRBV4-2 TGTGCCAGCAGCCAAGTCTACGGGACAGGGGCTTCCTACGAGCAGTACTTC CASSQVYGTGASYEQYF
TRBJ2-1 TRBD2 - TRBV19 TGTGCCAGTAGTACGGGGGGACTAGCGGGATACAATGAGCAGTTCTTC CASSTGGLAGYNEQFF
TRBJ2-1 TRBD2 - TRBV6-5 TGTGCCGCACTAGGGCTTGGGGCGGGAGGCGATGAGCAGTTCTTC CAALGLGAGGDEQFF
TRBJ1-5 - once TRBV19 TGTGCCAGTAGCTTGACACTTAGCAATCAGCCCCAGCATTTT CASSLTLSNQPQHF
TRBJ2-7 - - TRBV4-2 TGTGCCAGCAGCCACCGATCAGAAGTTACCTTTGCCGAGCAGTACTTC CASSHRSEVTFAEQYF